A selection of T cell receptor beta chains follows, all from one sample in a study of breast tumors, draining lymph nodes, adjacent tissues. TCRdb re-derived calls from the multiplex PCR reads in MiXCR, one entry per CDR3 protein. Among about 110,000 distinct CDR3 sequences, roughly 33% were seen once, and the ten largest hold approximately 5%. Sequencing input: axillary lymph node tissue. These receptors were collected from a female donor with breast cancer. Some clones in this sample may be carry-over from other donors' samples. Each CDR3 is given with its conserved first and last residue. Fields, in order: V gene, J gene, CDR3 length, clone size, D gene, CDR3 protein, CDR3 DNA. The D gene is left open where the match is weak. Size is stated for part of the rows, as once, few or many counts, or as a class when the clone is expanded.

V gene: TRBV30
J gene: TRBJ2-1
CDR3 length: 15
clone size: NA
D gene: TRBD2
CDR3 protein: CAWNWFSGEQNEQFF
CDR3 DNA: TGTGCCTGGAACTGGTTTAGCGGGGAGCAAAATGAGCAGTTCTTC

V gene: TRBV5-1
J gene: TRBJ2-2
CDR3 length: 12
clone size: many
D gene: NA
CDR3 protein: CASSSSNGELFF
CDR3 DNA: TGCGCCAGCAGCTCGTCAAACGGGGAGCTGTTTTTT

V gene: TRBV5-1
J gene: TRBJ2-5
CDR3 length: 14
clone size: NA
D gene: NA
CDR3 protein: CASSFIRDQETQYF
CDR3 DNA: TGCGCCAGCAGCTTTATAAGGGACCAAGAGACCCAGTACTTC

V gene: TRBV11-2
J gene: TRBJ2-7
CDR3 length: 16
clone size: many
D gene: TRBD1
CDR3 protein: CASSLVGQGGANEQYF
CDR3 DNA: TGTGCCAGCAGCTTGGTGGGACAGGGGGGAGCGAACGAGCAGTACTTC

V gene: TRBV19
J gene: TRBJ1-1
CDR3 length: 15
clone size: few
D gene: NA
CDR3 protein: CASSIGGRRSTEAFF
CDR3 DNA: TGTGCCAGTAGTATAGGGGGCCGGCGGTCCACTGAAGCTTTCTTT

V gene: TRBV5-1
J gene: TRBJ1-5
CDR3 length: 15
clone size: NA
D gene: NA
CDR3 protein: CASSLGVSSNQPQHF
CDR3 DNA: TGCGCCAGCAGCTTGGGCGTGTCCAGCAATCAGCCCCAGCATTTT

V gene: TRBV24-1
J gene: TRBJ2-1
CDR3 length: 13
clone size: many
D gene: NA
CDR3 protein: CATSGILGNEQFF
CDR3 DNA: TGTGCCACCAGTGGAATCCTAGGTAATGAGCAGTTCTTC

V gene: TRBV20-1
J gene: TRBJ1-1
CDR3 length: 15
clone size: few
D gene: NA
CDR3 protein: CSARDLNQGGTEAFF
CDR3 DNA: TGCAGTGCTAGAGATCTAAACCAGGGAGGGACTGAAGCTTTCTTT

V gene: TRBV20-1
J gene: TRBJ2-7
CDR3 length: 15
clone size: many
D gene: TRBD2
CDR3 protein: CSARTSGGSSYEQYF
CDR3 DNA: TGCAGTGCAAGGACTAGCGGGGGGAGCTCCTACGAGCAGTACTTC

V gene: TRBV10-3
J gene: TRBJ2-5
CDR3 length: 10
clone size: many
D gene: NA
CDR3 protein: CAIGGETQYF
CDR3 DNA: TGTGCCATCGGGGGGGAGACCCAGTACTTC

V gene: TRBV13
J gene: TRBJ2-3
CDR3 length: 14
clone size: many
D gene: NA
CDR3 protein: CASSPRDGTDTQYF
CDR3 DNA: TGTGCCAGCAGCCCCCGGGACGGCACAGATACGCAGTATTTT

V gene: TRBV5-1
J gene: TRBJ2-2
CDR3 length: 19
clone size: NA
D gene: TRBD1
CDR3 protein: CASSSTGTGFGYYTGELFF
CDR3 DNA: TGCGCCAGCAGCTCAACCGGGACAGGGTTCGGTTATTACACCGGGGAGCTGTTTTTT

V gene: TRBV9
J gene: TRBJ2-1
CDR3 length: 16
clone size: many
D gene: TRBD2
CDR3 protein: CASSVGLAGGIDEQFF
CDR3 DNA: TGTGCCAGCAGCGTAGGACTAGCGGGGGGCATCGATGAGCAGTTCTTC

V gene: TRBV4-1
J gene: TRBJ2-2
CDR3 length: 18
clone size: many
D gene: TRBD2
CDR3 protein: CASSQDRAGGRGTGELFF
CDR3 DNA: TGCGCCAGCAGCCAAGATCGAGCGGGAGGCCGGGGGACCGGGGAGCTGTTTTTT

V gene: TRBV6-5
J gene: TRBJ2-2
CDR3 length: 14
clone size: many
D gene: NA
CDR3 protein: CASSGREHTGELFF
CDR3 DNA: TGTGCCAGCAGTGGCCGGGAGCACACCGGGGAGCTGTTTTTT

V gene: TRBV7-9
J gene: TRBJ2-1
CDR3 length: 18
clone size: many
D gene: TRBD2
CDR3 protein: CASSLWVGGRKSYNEQFF
CDR3 DNA: TGTGCCAGCAGCTTATGGGTGGGCGGGAGGAAATCCTACAATGAGCAGTTCTTC

V gene: TRBV2
J gene: TRBJ2-1
CDR3 length: 15
clone size: NA
D gene: NA
CDR3 protein: CASRPGQSAWNEQFF
CDR3 DNA: TGTGCCAGCAGGCCGGGACAATCCGCCTGGAATGAGCAGTTCTTC

V gene: TRBV7-3
J gene: TRBJ2-3
CDR3 length: 14
clone size: NA
D gene: NA
CDR3 protein: CASSSRGYTDTQYF
CDR3 DNA: TGTGCCAGCAGCTCTCGCGGTTACACAGATACGCAGTATTTT

V gene: TRBV7-2
J gene: TRBJ1-6
CDR3 length: 15
clone size: many
D gene: NA
CDR3 protein: CASSLAGRVASPLHF
CDR3 DNA: TGTGCCAGCAGCTTGGCCGGCAGGGTTGCGTCACCCCTCCACTTT

V gene: TRBV5-6
J gene: TRBJ1-2
CDR3 length: 17
clone size: many
D gene: TRBD1
CDR3 protein: CASSLGVWWDRGQGYTF
CDR3 DNA: TGTGCCAGCAGCTTGGGGGTGTGGTGGGACAGGGGGCAAGGCTACACCTTC

V gene: TRBV20-1
J gene: TRBJ1-4
CDR3 length: 12
clone size: NA
D gene: NA
CDR3 protein: CSIPGPNEKLFF
CDR3 DNA: TGCAGCATCCCAGGGCCCAATGAAAAACTGTTTTTT

V gene: TRBV12-5
J gene: TRBJ1-3
CDR3 length: 15
clone size: NA
D gene: NA
CDR3 protein: CASGPSGTSGNTIYF
CDR3 DNA: TGTGCTAGTGGCCCCAGCGGGACCTCTGGAAACACCATATATTTT

V gene: TRBV7-8
J gene: TRBJ1-2
CDR3 length: 12
clone size: many
D gene: TRBD1
CDR3 protein: CASSPRGYGYTF
CDR3 DNA: TGTGCCAGCAGCCCCAGGGGGTATGGCTACACCTTC

V gene: TRBV7-7
J gene: TRBJ2-3
CDR3 length: 12
clone size: once
D gene: NA
CDR3 protein: CAIRTGTDTQYF
CDR3 DNA: TGTGCTATTAGGACAGGCACAGATACGCAGTATTTT

V gene: TRBV7-3
J gene: TRBJ2-4
CDR3 length: 17
clone size: many
D gene: NA
CDR3 protein: CASSPIGVGGGKNIQYF
CDR3 DNA: TGTGCCAGCAGCCCCATCGGTGTTGGGGGAGGCAAAAACATTCAGTACTTC

V gene: TRBV7-3
J gene: TRBJ2-3
CDR3 length: 16
clone size: once
D gene: TRBD1
CDR3 protein: CASSKSGGFGADTQYF
CDR3 DNA: TGTGCCAGCAGCAAGTCAGGGGGCTTCGGGGCAGATACGCAGTATTTT

V gene: TRBV3-1
J gene: TRBJ1-4
CDR3 length: 16
clone size: many
D gene: TRBD1
CDR3 protein: CASSPFRTGGNEKLFF
CDR3 DNA: TGTGCCAGCAGCCCATTCCGGACAGGAGGTAATGAAAAACTGTTTTTT